One and the same sample provided the 32 T cell receptor beta chains below, sequenced in a study of shared clonotypes between healthy human individuals (dated by TCRdb to about 2020). The protocol used for the library was the immunoSEQ multiplex PCR assay. TCRdb stores this immuneACCESS table with in-frame sequences only. Part of the clones is absent; in the studies checked, under half of the shortfall reflects unresolved V genes, and no reason is known for the rest. This sample lists around 600,000 clones; approximately 95% were detected once. The ten biggest clones cover around 0.11% of the sample. CD8 naive samples were CD45RO-negative cells positively selected for CCR7, giving a CD45RA+CCR7+ population that excluded TemRA cells. Material for sequencing was naive CD8+ T cells sorted from blood. The cell subset or site tag for this specimen amounts to: CD45RA+CCR7+. The origin of the receptors is a woman aged 25 to 39 in good health.

The V call is TRBV29-1, the J call TRBJ2-2, with no clear D. Trimming shortened V by 2 bases and J by 2 bases, and 6 bases separated the two germline ends. Germline V gene sequence: CDR1 SQVTM, CDR2 ANQGSEA. CDR3 size: 13 residues. Here the CDR3 reads CSVELRNTGELFF. The CDR3 DNA reads TGCAGCGTTGAACTGCGAAACACCGGGGAGCTGTTTTTT.

The rearrangement joins TRBV7-8 to TRBJ2-1; D is perhaps TRBD2 (6 bases). Trimming removed 5 bases at V and 0 bases at J, with 11 bases between. The length of the CDR3 is 15 residues. CDR1 is SGHVS and CDR2 is FQNEAQ in the germline V gene. CDR3: CASSRLDSSYNEQFF. In DNA, the CDR3 is TGTGCCAGCAGCCGACTAGATTCCTCCTACAATGAGCAGTTCTTC. Full variable domain (missing parts from reference TRBV7-8 and TRBJ2-1): GAGVSQSPRYKVAKRGQDVALRCDPISGHVSLFWYQQALGQGPEFLTYFQNEAQLDKSGLPSDRFFAERPEGSVSTLKIQRTQQEDSAVYLCASSRLDSSYNEQFFGPGTRLTVL.

J is TRBJ1-5 and V is TRBV28, with D unresolved. Germline V gene sequence: CDR1 MDHEN, CDR2 SYDVKM. This CDR3 comprises 14 residues. Deletions cut 3 bases from V and 2 bases from J, with 8 bases between. For the CDR3, the DNA is TGTGCCAGCAGTTTTCAGCTTGGCAATCAGCCCCAGCATTTT. Encoded protein: CASSFQLGNQPQHF. The complete variable domain, with remaining parts taken from reference TRBV28 and TRBJ1-5, reads DVKVTQSSRYLVKRTGEKVFLECVQDMDHENMFWYRQDPGLGLRLIYFSYDVKMKEKGDIPEGYSVSREKKERFSLILESASTNQTSMYLCASSFQLGNQPQHFGDGTRLSIL.

Concerning this clone: This CDR3 is also generated by other DNA sequences in the sample. The chain has TRBV6-5 and TRBJ2-7; the D is unclear. This CDR3 region has 13 residues. The V end was cut by 2 bases, the J end by 2 bases, with 7 bases between. Germline V gene data show CDR1 as MNHEY and CDR2 as SVGAGI. DNA of the CDR3: TGTGCCAGCAGTTACGGAAGGGCCTACGAGCAGTACTTC. The encoded protein is CASSYGRAYEQYF.

This clone appeared once. The chain couples TRBV6-5 to TRBJ1-1; D unclear. Germline V gives CDR1 MNHEY, CDR2 SVGAGI. Trimming stripped 5 bases from V and 1 base from J, with 8 bases between. The CDR3 runs to 13 residues. The chain's CDR3 is CASSLAANTEAFF. The CDR3 DNA reads as TGTGCCAGCAGTCTGGCGGCGAACACTGAAGCTTTCTTT.

The chain has TRBV2 and TRBJ2-1; 12 positions agree with TRBD2. CDR3 length: 15 residues. The J segment lost 6 bases and the V segment lost 6 bases, leaving 6 bases of the junction unmatched. The germline gives CDR1 SNHLY, CDR2 FYNNEI. CDR3 in DNA: TGTGCCAGCAGGGCGACTAGCGGGAGTTCCAATGAGCAGTTCTTC. As protein: CASRATSGSSNEQFF.

The V gene is TRBV7-9, the J gene TRBJ1-4; possible D gene TRBD1, 6 bases. CDR1 and CDR2 from the germline V gene are SEHNR and FQNEAQ (reference sequence). The ends were cut back, 1 base at V and 3 bases at J, with 6 bases in the middle. The CDR3 runs to 14 residues. The DNA for the CDR3 is TGTGCCAGCAGCTTAGGGACAGCTAATGAAAAACTGTTTTTT. This translates into CASSLGTANEKLFF.

The chain combines TRBV9 with TRBJ2-1; no reliable D call. V was shortened by 0 bases and J by 0 bases, with 4 bases between the two germline ends. Germline CDR1 and CDR2: SGDLS and YYNGEE. This CDR3 is built from 14 residues. The CDR3 DNA is TGTGCCAGCAGCGTAGGATACTCCTACAATGAGCAGTTCTTC. It specifies CASSVGYSYNEQFF.

The chain is built from TRBV5-6 and TRBJ2-5; 13 nucleotides align to TRBD2. The junction had 4 bases not matched to a gene; V was cut back by 3 bases and J by 5 bases. CDR1 is SGHDT and CDR2 is YYEEEE in the germline V gene. CDR3 length equals 15 residues. Here the CDR3 DNA reads TGTGCCAGCAGCTGGACGACTAGCGGGGGGGAGACCCAGTACTTC. This codes for CASSWTTSGGETQYF.

The chain is built from TRBV28 and TRBJ2-7; 8 bases are shared with TRBD2. The length of the CDR3 is 14 residues. Germline V gene lookup returns CDR1 MDHEN and CDR2 SYDVKM. Losses at the gene ends were 6 bases for V and 6 bases for J; bases not matched to a gene: 10. The DNA of the CDR3 is TGTGCCAGCAGCTCCAGCGGGAGTTATTCCGAGCAGTACTTC. It specifies CASSSSGSYSEQYF.

This chain connects TRBV5-1 to TRBJ2-6; unclear D gene. There are 18 residues in the CDR3. V was clipped by 1 base and J by 0 bases, with 14 bases between them. CDR1 is SGHRS and CDR2 is YFSETQ in the germline V gene. CDR3 sequence (DNA): TGCGCCAGCAGCTTGTCCCCCCCTCACCTCTCTGGGGCCAACGTCCTGACTTTC. It codes for CASSLSPPHLSGANVLTF. Combining the CDR3 with reference TRBV5-1 and TRBJ2-6 gives the whole variable domain KAGVTQTPRYLIKTRGQQVTLSCSPISGHRSVSWYQQTPGQGLQFLFEYFSETQRNKGNFPGRFSGRQFSNSRSEMNVSTLELGDSALYLCASSLSPPHLSGANVLTFGAGSRLTVL.

The chain recombines TRBV19 with TRBJ2-7; either TRBD1 or TRBD2 may fit D (6 bases each). Germline lookup yields CDR1 LNHDA and CDR2 SQIVND (reference sequence). The CDR3 runs to 13 residues. V lost 3 bases and J lost 6, with 12 bases in between. CDR3 in DNA: TGTGCCAGTAGTATTACCGGGGGCGCCGAGCAGTACTTC. Protein: CASSITGGAEQYF.

The chain combines TRBV6-1 with TRBJ2-7; D perhaps matches TRBD1 (6 bases). CDR1 and CDR2 from the germline V gene are MNHNS and SASEGT. V lost 8 bases and J lost 6, with 14 bases in between. The CDR3 totals 12 residues. CDR3 DNA: TGTGCCAGCGGATCCCAGGGGACCGAGCAGTACTTC. It translates to CASGSQGTEQYF.

This sequence joins TRBV5-4 and TRBJ1-1; no reliable D call. Germline loops: CDR1 SGHNT, CDR2 YYREEE (reference sequence). The CDR3 is 14 residues long. Between the trimmed V and J ends, which lost 2 bases and 6 bases, there was a span of 14 bases. The CDR3, as DNA: TGTGCCAGCAGCTTCGGGAACCTTGGTGCTGAAGCTTTCTTT. Translation: CASSFGNLGAEAFF.

The V gene is TRBV6-1, the J gene TRBJ2-7; 11 bases line up with TRBD1. Germline V gene sequence: CDR1 MNHNS, CDR2 SASEGT. Trimming cost V 10 bases and J 3 bases; bases outside gene matches: 8. The CDR3 has 14 residues. CDR3 loop: CATFTGTGGYEQYF. CDR3 nucleotide sequence: TGTGCCACCTTCACCGGGACAGGGGGCTACGAGCAGTACTTC.

The chain is built from TRBV5-4 and TRBJ2-1, with TRBD2 matching over 8 bases. The germline gives CDR1 SGHNT, CDR2 YYREEE (reference sequence). The trim removed 10 bases at V and 6 bases at J, leaving 6 bases unmatched. This CDR3 region has 12 residues. The CDR3 DNA reads as TGTGCCTTCGGGAGGGACGGCAATGAGCAGTTCTTC. Its protein product is CAFGRDGNEQFF.

The V call is TRBV28, the J call TRBJ2-7; 7 nucleotides line up with TRBD1. The CDR3 runs 14 residues. Germline CDR1 reads MDHEN; CDR2 reads SYDVKM. Trimming removed 3 bases from V and 5 bases from J; junction bases left unmatched: 7. CDR3 nucleotides: TGTGCCAGCAGTTTCAGGGGGTTAAAGGACGAGCAGTACTTC. Translated, it gives CASSFRGLKDEQYF.

The chain combines TRBV10-3 with TRBJ2-2, with D possibly TRBD1 on 5 matching bases. CDR3 size: 14 residues. Looked up from germline, CDR1 is ENHRY and CDR2 is SYGVKD. V lost 6 bases and J lost 2, with 10 bases in between. CDR3 in DNA: TGTGCCATCAGCCCGGACACTAACACCGGGGAGCTGTTTTTT. It codes for CAISPDTNTGELFF.

CDR3 sequence: CASSPYNYGYTF. The CDR3 DNA is TGTGCCAGTAGCCCTTATAACTATGGCTACACCTTC. This chain links TRBV19 with TRBJ1-2; no clear D. Germline CDR1 reads LNHDA; CDR2 reads SQIVND (reference sequence). V lost 6 bases to trimming and J lost 1 base, with 6 bases between them. The CDR3 spans 12 residues.

CDR3 sequence reads: CASSLQTSGHPYNEQFF. CDR3 sequence (DNA): TGTGCCAGCAGCTTACAGACTAGCGGGCACCCCTACAATGAGCAGTTCTTC. This chain joins TRBV13 and TRBJ2-1; TRBD2 aligns across 10 bases. Trimming at V came to 2 bases and at J to 2 bases, leaving 6 bases not matched to a gene. This CDR3 region has 17 residues. Germline values: CDR1 PRHDT, CDR2 FYEKMQ (reference sequence).

The rearrangement links TRBV4-1 to TRBJ2-4, with 11 bases fitting TRBD2. The CDR3 length is 19 residues. Germline lookup yields CDR1 MGHRA and CDR2 YSYEKL. Losses at the gene ends were 2 bases for V and 0 bases for J; bases not matched to a gene: 9. The CDR3 protein is CASSQYELAGVGAKNIQYF. The CDR3 nucleotides read TGCGCCAGCAGCCAATACGAACTAGCGGGAGTAGGAGCCAAAAACATTCAGTACTTC.

CDR3 in amino acids: CASSLQGERTEAFF. CDR3 bases: TGTGCCAGCAGCTTACAGGGTGAGAGGACTGAAGCTTTCTTT. This sequence joins TRBV11-1 and TRBJ1-1; tentatively, D is TRBD1 (5 bases). Germline CDR1 is SGHAT and CDR2 is FQDESV (reference sequence). Deletions cut 2 bases from V and 5 bases from J, with 12 bases between. The CDR3 totals 14 residues.

CDR3 DNA: TGTGCCAGCAGCTTTGCCGCTAACTATGGCTACACCTTC. It translates to CASSFAANYGYTF. The V gene is TRBV11-2, the J gene TRBJ1-2; no clear D gene. From germline, CDR1 is SGHAT and CDR2 FQNNGV. The germline V and J ends were trimmed by 3 bases and 0 bases, with 5 bases remaining between them. This CDR3 region has 13 residues.

About this clone itself: Relative to the germline gene, one junction end is altered; a read error may explain this. The rearrangement links TRBV10-3 to TRBJ2-1; D tentatively fits TRBD1 or TRBD2 (5 bases each). CDR3 size: 13 residues. CDR1 and CDR2 (germline): ENHRY, SYGVKD. As DNA, the CDR3 is TGTGCCATCAGGGAGTACGGGGCTAATGAGCAGTTCTTC. Its translation is CAIREYGANEQFF.

The chain recombines TRBV2 with TRBJ1-2; D remains ambiguous. The CDR3 loop spans 12 amino acids. CDR1 and CDR2 from the germline V gene are SNHLY and FYNNEI. Trimming cost V 3 bases and J 6 bases, with 8 bases left between them. The CDR3 bases are TGTGCCAGCAGTGATTCGTTAGATGGCTACACCTTC. Amino acid sequence: CASSDSLDGYTF.

With regard to this clone: This same CDR3 is encoded by further DNA sequences in the sample. The rearrangement joins TRBV13 to TRBJ2-3; D not resolved. The V end was cut by 3 bases, the J end by 1 base, with 5 bases between. Per germline, CDR1 PRHDT and CDR2 FYEKMQ (reference sequence). The CDR3 consists of 13 residues. The CDR3 here is CASSLRGTDTQYF. DNA for the CDR3: TGTGCCAGCAGCTTGCGAGGCACAGATACGCAGTATTTT. Using reference TRBV13 and TRBJ2-3 for the parts outside the CDR3, the full variable domain is AAGVIQSPRHLIKEKRETATLKCYPIPRHDTVYWYQQGPGQDPQFLISFYEKMQSDKGSIPDRFSAQQFSDYHSELNMSSLELGDSALYFCASSLRGTDTQYFGPGTRLTVL.

The V and J genes are TRBV6-6 and TRBJ2-2, with 9 bases identical to TRBD2. CDR1 MNHNY and CDR2 SVGAGI come from the germline V gene (reference sequence). Losses at the gene ends were 9 bases for V and 3 bases for J; bases not matched to a gene: 8. CDR3 size: 15 residues. The CDR3 reads CASSIAGVDTGELFF. CDR3 DNA: TGTGCCAGTTCAATAGCGGGAGTGGACACCGGGGAGCTGTTTTTT.

The chain recombines TRBV5-8 with TRBJ1-1, with D unresolved. Trimming pared 4 bases from V and 5 bases from J, leaving 18 bases between. Germline V gives CDR1 SGHTS, CDR2 YDEGEE. The CDR3 length is 15 residues. Here the CDR3 DNA reads TGTGCCAGCAGCGGGGAGACACGCCCGGGGACTGAAGCTTTCTTT. It encodes CASSGETRPGTEAFF.

V is TRBV28 and J is TRBJ2-2; D is unresolved. The V end was cut by 6 bases, the J end by 3 bases, with 11 bases between. This CDR3 has 14 amino acids. Germline V gives CDR1 MDHEN, CDR2 SYDVKM. The CDR3 loop is CASSPLDYTGELFF. CDR3 nucleotide sequence: TGTGCCAGCAGCCCTTTGGATTACACCGGGGAGCTGTTTTTT.

The J gene is TRBJ1-5, the V gene TRBV2, with a possible D match to TRBD1 (6 bases). The germline V gene encodes CDR1 SNHLY and CDR2 FYNNEI. The CDR3 runs 16 residues. V was trimmed by 8 bases and J by 2 bases, leaving 19 bases between them. CDR3 in amino acids: CASGLLGGSGNQPQHF. Here the CDR3 DNA reads TGTGCCAGCGGCCTCCTAGGGGGGTCCGGCAATCAGCCCCAGCATTTT. Together with reference TRBV2 and TRBJ1-5, the CDR3 gives the full variable domain: EPEVTQTPSHQVTQMGQEVILRCVPISNHLYFYWYRQILGQKVEFLVSFYNNEISEKSEIFDDQFSVERPDGSNFTLKIRSTKLEDSAMYFCASGLLGGSGNQPQHFGDGTRLSIL.

The rearrangement joins TRBV7-6 to TRBJ2-7; D might be TRBD2 (7 bases). V lost 1 base and J lost 6, with 13 bases in between. Germline V CDR1 and CDR2: SGHVS, FNYEAQ. The CDR3 is 14 residues long. DNA of the CDR3: TGTGCCAGCAGCTTAGAGGGGGGGCCCGGCGAGCAGTACTTC. Amino acid sequence: CASSLEGGPGEQYF.

The chain combines TRBV2 with TRBJ2-3, with D perhaps matching TRBD2 (5 bases). V shed 8 bases and J shed 6 bases, with 15 bases lying between them. The CDR3 length is 13 residues. CDR1 SNHLY and CDR2 FYNNEI come from the germline V gene. CDR3 DNA sequence: TGTGCCAGCCCCGGAGGCGAACGCGATACGCAGTATTTT. It encodes CASPGGERDTQYF. The variable domain in full, with the rest retrieved from reference TRBV2 and TRBJ2-3, is EPEVTQTPSHQVTQMGQEVILRCVPISNHLYFYWYRQILGQKVEFLVSFYNNEISEKSEIFDDQFSVERPDGSNFTLKIRSTKLEDSAMYFCASPGGERDTQYFGPGTRLTVL.